The T cell receptor (beta chain) described here comes from a study of patients and donors after allogeneic stem cell transplantation (TCRdb year 2020). The germline V gene specifies SGHDT as CDR1 and YYEEEE as CDR2. From its cysteine to its phenylalanine, the CDR3 spans 15 amino acids. The kept DNA is CDR3 alone, 45 bases in frame from the first base. V gives up 5 bases and J gives up 0 bases, and the segment between their germline ends measures 11 bases. Library generation was performed with RT-PCR. Sequencing relied on a NextSeq 550. The raw public reads went through TCRdb reprocessing: fastp at Q25, MiXCR clone calling, in-frame beta chains kept. Duplicate CDR3 protein sequences are folded into a single record with the most common DNA and genes. Within this sample are over a thousand distinct CDR3 sequences, with roughly 38% of them counted one time only. The ten biggest clones cover around a third of the sample.

This clonotype is large (0.1 to 1%) in its sample. No cognate antigen has been identified for it. No base qualities exist here, and no much larger clone lies one base off it. Material for sequencing was blood, either unsorted or a sorted T cell fraction (not recorded which). The sequence was collected from a human donor who was either an allogeneic HSCT recipient or a stem cell or donor lymphocyte infusion donor (not recorded which). It is not recorded whose cells these are; they may come from a transplant donor. This receptor chain uses TRBV5-6 and TRBJ2-2; TRBD1 might be the D gene, on 5 matching bases. In nucleotides, the sequence is TGTGCCAGCAGTCAGGGTGCCACGAACACCGGGGAGCTGTTTTTT. Its translation reads: CASSQGATNTGELFF.